This T cell receptor beta chain came from a study of control samples from healthy donors and cancer patients. Only in-frame clones appear in the TCRdb table, and some are missing; sequencing was by immunoSEQ multiplex PCR. Of about 270,000 clones in the sample, roughly four fifths were seen once. CDR1 is MDHEN and CDR2 is SYDVKM in the germline V gene. The CDR3 length is 17 residues. Trimming at V came to 7 bases and at J to 0 bases, leaving 9 bases not matched to a gene. This sequence joins TRBV28 and TRBJ2-3, with 11 bases matching TRBD2. The sample consisted of PBMCs. The clonotype was recovered from a woman in her sixties or seventies with lung cancer. The CDR3 region is CASISLAGGSSTDTQYF. CDR3 sequence (DNA): TGTGCCAGCATTTCCCTAGCGGGAGGTTCTAGCACAGATACGCAGTATTTT.